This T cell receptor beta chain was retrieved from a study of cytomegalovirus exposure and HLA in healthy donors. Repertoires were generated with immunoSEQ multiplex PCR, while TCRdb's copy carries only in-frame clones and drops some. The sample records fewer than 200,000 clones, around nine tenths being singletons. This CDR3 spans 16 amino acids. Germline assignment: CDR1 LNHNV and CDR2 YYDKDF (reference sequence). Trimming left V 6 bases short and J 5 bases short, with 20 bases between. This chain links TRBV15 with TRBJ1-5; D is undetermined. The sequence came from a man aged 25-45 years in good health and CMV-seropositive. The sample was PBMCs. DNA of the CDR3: TGTGCCACCAGTTCGGAACCCATGGTCGTTGATCAGCCCCAGCATTTT. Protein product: CATSSEPMVVDQPQHF.